These 26 T cell receptor beta chains came from one sample sequenced in a study of T cells in Graves' hyperthyroidism and ophthalmopathy. RNA transcripts served as the template for amplifying TCR beta CDR3 regions. An initial round of RT-PCR targeting the TCR CDR3 relied on the HTBI primer set. TCRdb itself ran the multiplex PCR reads through MiXCR, one entry per CDR3 protein. The table shows about 690,000 distinct CDR3 sequences, with approximately 15% occurring only once. The specimen sequenced was blood. Receptors were obtained from a man in his forties or fifties with Graves' hyperthyroidism.

This clonotype occurred many times. V is TRBV7-9 and J is TRBJ1-1; TRBD1 might be the D (6 bases). Germline values: CDR1 SEHNR, CDR2 FQNEAQ (reference sequence). The CDR3 sequence is 15 residues long. V dropped 0 bases and J dropped 0 bases, with 8 bases sitting between them. The CDR3: CASSLAGHLNTEAFF. CDR3 coding DNA: TGTGCCAGCAGCTTAGCGGGACATTTGAACACTGAAGCTTTCTTT.

This clonotype came up many times. The chain employs TRBV2 and TRBJ1-1, with 8 bases lining up with TRBD1. CDR1 is SNHLY, CDR2 FYNNEI, per germline. This CDR3 is 14 amino acids long. V lost 3 bases and J lost 1; bases outside the gene matches: 1. The CDR3 region is CASSEQGANTEAFF. CDR3 coding DNA: TGTGCCAGCAGTGAGCAGGGGGCGAACACTGAAGCTTTCTTT.

CDR3 region: CAWKQTATNEKLFF. CDR3 DNA: TGTGCCTGGAAGCAAACTGCAACTAATGAAAAACTGTTTTTT. The rearrangement joins TRBV30 to TRBJ1-4; unclear D gene. Trimming left V 4 bases short and J 0 bases short, with 9 bases between. Germline V gene data show CDR1 as GTSNPN and CDR2 as SVGIG (reference sequence). This CDR3 spans 14 amino acids.

This clonotype was counted many times. This chain uses TRBV11-2 with TRBJ2-7; 9 nucleotides match TRBD1. The junction had 6 bases not matched to a gene; V was cut back by 9 bases and J by 0 bases. CDR1 and CDR2 from the germline V gene are SGHAT and FQNNGV. The CDR3 contains 14 residues. CDR3 loop: CASLPGQGSYEQYF. The CDR3 nucleotides are TGTGCCAGTCTACCGGGACAGGGCTCCTACGAGCAGTACTTC.

This clonotype was counted ten times or more. The J gene is TRBJ2-2, the V gene TRBV12-3 or TRBV12-4; 9 positions agree with TRBD1. The junction had 4 bases not matched to a gene; V was cut back by 5 bases and J by 3 bases. The CDR3 spans 15 residues. The CDR3 loop reads CASSPGQGDTGELFF. CDR3 in DNA: TGTGCCAGCAGTCCGGGACAGGGTGACACCGGGGAGCTGTTTTTT.

As to this clonotype: This clone may be a read error of a much larger clone one base away. The chain uses TRBV12-3 or TRBV12-4 and TRBJ2-7, with 9 nucleotides matching TRBD1. The trim removed 4 bases at V and 8 bases at J, leaving 6 bases unmatched. The CDR3 spans 13 residues. The CDR3 DNA sequence: TGTGCCAGCAGTTCACACACAGGGGGCAAGCAGTACTTC. Its translation is CASSSHTGGKQYF.

The chain uses TRBV19 and TRBJ2-2; 9 bases map to TRBD1. With 2 bases clipped from V and 1 base from J, the junction kept 8 bases outside the gene matches. Germline CDR1 and CDR2: LNHDA and SQIVND (reference sequence). The CDR3 contains 18 residues. CDR3 sequence: CASSINFGTGRNTGELFF. The CDR3 nucleotides are TGTGCCAGTAGTATAAACTTTGGGACAGGGAGGAACACCGGGGAGCTGTTTTTT.

This clonotype was seen at least ten times. The chain is built from TRBV11-2 and TRBJ2-2; 11 nucleotides agree with TRBD1. After removal of 5 bases from V and 6 bases from J, the junction contained 2 bases not matched to a gene. Germline CDR1 is SGHAT and CDR2 is FQNNGV. The CDR3 sequence is 14 residues long. Written as DNA, the CDR3 is TGTGCCAGCAGCCGGACAGGGGGCCCCGGGGAGCTGTTTTTT. Its translation: CASSRTGGPGELFF.

The table lists this clonotype with many counts. CDR3 nucleotides: TGTGCCATCAGTGACCAGCCGAACACCGGGGAGCTGTTTTTT. Its translation is CAISDQPNTGELFF. The J gene is TRBJ2-2, the V gene TRBV10-3; D is ambiguous. The CDR3 spans 14 residues. Trimming pared 3 bases from V and 0 bases from J, leaving 5 bases between. Per germline, CDR1 ENHRY and CDR2 SYGVKD.

This clonotype showed up many times. V and J are TRBV2 and TRBJ1-1; TRBD1 matches at 7 bases. V dropped 4 bases and J dropped 4; count of bases not matched to a gene: 6. This CDR3 has 14 amino acids. From germline, CDR1 is SNHLY and CDR2 FYNNEI. The CDR3 DNA reads as TGTGCCAGCAGTGTCGACAGGGCTGGCACTGAAGCTTTCTTT. As protein: CASSVDRAGTEAFF.

This clonotype has at least ten counts. The chain links TRBV20-1 to TRBJ2-7, with TRBD1 matching 7 bases. The CDR3 totals 12 residues. Germline V lookup: CDR1 DFQATT, CDR2 SNEGSKA (reference sequence). CDR3 coding DNA: TGCAGCCTGACAGGGATCCTCTACGAGCAGTACTTC. This translates into CSLTGILYEQYF.

This clonotype was detected many times. The chain recombines TRBV29-1 with TRBJ2-7; D is unresolved. Trimming left V 4 bases short and J 2 bases short, with 9 bases between. The germline V gene has CDR1 SQVTM and CDR2 ANQGSEA. The CDR3 extends over 12 amino acids. CDR3 sequence reads: CSVGTVAYEQYF. The CDR3 DNA reads as TGCAGCGTTGGAACGGTGGCCTACGAGCAGTACTTC.

This clonotype was detected a few times. V gene TRBV6-5 combines with J gene TRBJ2-7; D is unresolved. The ends were cut back, 2 bases at V and 3 bases at J, with 8 bases in the middle. In germline, CDR1 is MNHEY, CDR2 SVGAGI. The CDR3 loop spans 13 amino acids. The CDR3 sequence is CASSYATFYEQYF. The CDR3 region has the DNA TGTGCCAGCAGTTACGCTACCTTCTACGAGCAGTACTTC.

CDR3: CASSYTKRDRANYGYTF. CDR3 nucleotide sequence: TGTGCCAGCAGTTACACCAAAAGGGACCGAGCTAACTATGGCTACACCTTC. This chain uses TRBV6-5 with TRBJ1-2; D may be TRBD1 (5 bases). The length of the CDR3 is 17 residues. Trimming removed 2 bases at V and 0 bases at J, with 16 bases between. From germline, CDR1 is MNHEY and CDR2 SVGAGI.

The chain combines TRBV6-2 or TRBV6-3 with TRBJ2-1, with TRBD2 matching 8 bases. This CDR3 is 15 amino acids long. With 6 bases clipped from V and 4 bases from J, the junction kept 8 bases outside the gene matches. The V gene's germline CDR1 is MNHEY and CDR2 SVGEGT. CDR3 coding DNA: TGTGCCAGCAGCATTTTAGCGGGAAGGTACAATGAGCAGTTCTTC. It codes for CASSILAGRYNEQFF.

CDR3 nucleotide sequence: TGTGCCAGCAGGGGGTCGGGACTATATGGCTACACCTTC. Its protein product is CASRGSGLYGYTF. The rearrangement joins TRBV28 to TRBJ1-2, with D perhaps TRBD1 (5 bases). Germline assignment: CDR1 MDHEN and CDR2 SYDVKM. The CDR3 length is 13 residues. Trimming removed 6 bases from V and 5 bases from J, with 13 bases in between.

At least ten counts were recorded for this clonotype. The chain combines TRBV27 with TRBJ1-1; the D is unclear. V gave up 0 bases and J gave up 10 bases, with 15 bases separating them. CDR1 is MNHEY and CDR2 is SMNVEV in the germline V gene (reference sequence). The CDR3 loop spans 14 amino acids. CDR3 in amino acids: CASSLSGLSQGAFF. The CDR3 coding sequence is TGTGCCAGCAGTTTATCTGGGTTGTCCCAAGGAGCTTTCTTT.

This clonotype was counted a few times. A much larger clone sits a single nucleotide away, making a read error possible. The chain uses TRBV12-3 or TRBV12-4 and TRBJ2-3, with D maybe TRBD1 (6 bases). Trimming took 4 bases from V and 2 from J, leaving 19 bases between them. The CDR3 spans 17 residues. CDR3 coding DNA: TGTGCCAGCAGTTCCCCAGGGGAAAGGGTTATCACAGATACGCAGTATTTT. Its protein is CASSSPGERVITDTQYF.

The table lists this clonotype with many counts. This chain joins TRBV7-8 and TRBJ2-5; the match to TRBD2 covers 11 bases. Germline CDR1 SGHVS, CDR2 FQNEAQ. This CDR3 has 16 residues. J lost 5 bases, V lost 0 bases, and 5 bases had no gene match. This chain's CDR3 is CASSLARTSGLETQYF. In nucleotides, the CDR3 is TGTGCCAGCAGCTTAGCCAGGACTAGCGGGTTGGAGACCCAGTACTTC.

This clonotype turned up a few times. The chain is built from TRBV5-1 and TRBJ2-1; the D gene is possibly TRBD2 (7 bases). Germline V gene sequence: CDR1 SGHRS, CDR2 YFSETQ. Trimming removed 4 bases at V and 9 bases at J, with 17 bases between. CDR3 length: 14 amino acids. The CDR3 protein is CASSLQGLPGEQFF. CDR3 sequence (DNA): TGCGCCAGCAGCCTACAGGGACTACCCGGTGAGCAGTTCTTC.

This clonotype has a handful of counts. This chain joins TRBV7-9 and TRBJ1-1; D gene ambiguous. The CDR3 contains 15 residues. CDR1 is SEHNR, CDR2 FQNEAQ, per germline (reference sequence). V was trimmed by 5 bases and J by 4 bases, leaving 17 bases between them. The chain's CDR3 is CASSAPSGRGTEAFF. The DNA of the CDR3 is TGTGCCAGCAGCGCTCCTTCCGGCCGTGGCACTGAAGCTTTCTTT.

The chain links TRBV18 to TRBJ1-4; D is ambiguous. Germline values: CDR1 KGHSH, CDR2 LQKENI. The CDR3 has 14 amino acids. Trimming removed 5 bases at V and 0 bases at J, with 7 bases between. DNA of the CDR3: TGTGCCAGCTCAGACAAGTCAACTAATGAAAAACTGTTTTTT. It codes for CASSDKSTNEKLFF.

The gene calls are TRBV29-1 and TRBJ2-4, with no clear D. Trimming cost V 7 bases and J 8 bases, with 15 bases left between them. Germline values: CDR1 SQVTM, CDR2 ANQGSEA. The CDR3 spans 12 residues. DNA of the CDR3: TGCAGCGGGAGCACGGGTCGGGACATTCAGTACTTC. This gives the protein CSGSTGRDIQYF.

The chain couples TRBV28 to TRBJ2-3; weak D call: TRBD1 (6 bases). Trimming pared 7 bases from V and 0 bases from J, leaving 17 bases between. Germline assignment: CDR1 MDHEN and CDR2 SYDVKM. CDR3 length: 16 residues. This CDR3 reads CASIMGAGISTDTQYF. DNA for the CDR3: TGTGCCAGCATCATGGGGGCAGGGATTAGCACAGATACGCAGTATTTT.

This clonotype was detected only once. The V and J genes are TRBV12-3 or TRBV12-4 and TRBJ1-2; 12 nucleotides agree with TRBD1. Germline trimming cut 6 bases from V and 6 bases from J; bases unmatched to any gene: 5. The CDR3 is 14 amino acids. The CDR3 reads CASSTGQGAHGYTF. DNA of the CDR3: TGTGCCAGCAGCACGGGACAGGGGGCGCATGGCTACACCTTC.

This clonotype was recorded many times. This chain connects TRBV19 to TRBJ1-1; D is unresolved. V lost 5 bases to trimming and J lost 7 bases, with 8 bases between them. Per the germline V gene, CDR1 is LNHDA and CDR2 is SQIVND (reference sequence). The CDR3 extends over 11 amino acids. CDR3: CASSAVFEAFF. The CDR3, as DNA: TGTGCCAGTAGTGCAGTATTTGAAGCTTTCTTT.